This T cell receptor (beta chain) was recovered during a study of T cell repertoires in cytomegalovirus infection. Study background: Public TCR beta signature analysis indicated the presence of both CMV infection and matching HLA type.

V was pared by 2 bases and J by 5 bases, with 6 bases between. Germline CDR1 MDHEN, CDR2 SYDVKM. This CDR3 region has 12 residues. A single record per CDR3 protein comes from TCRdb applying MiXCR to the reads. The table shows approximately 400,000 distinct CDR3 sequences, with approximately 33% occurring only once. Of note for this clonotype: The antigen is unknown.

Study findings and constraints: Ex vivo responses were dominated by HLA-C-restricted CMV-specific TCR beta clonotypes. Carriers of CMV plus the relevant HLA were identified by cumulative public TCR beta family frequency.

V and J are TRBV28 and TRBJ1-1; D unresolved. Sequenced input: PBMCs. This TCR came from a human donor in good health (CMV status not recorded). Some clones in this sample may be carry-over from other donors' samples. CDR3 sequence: CASSLLTTEAFF. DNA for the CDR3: TGTGCCAGCAGTTTACTTACAACTGAAGCTTTCTTT.